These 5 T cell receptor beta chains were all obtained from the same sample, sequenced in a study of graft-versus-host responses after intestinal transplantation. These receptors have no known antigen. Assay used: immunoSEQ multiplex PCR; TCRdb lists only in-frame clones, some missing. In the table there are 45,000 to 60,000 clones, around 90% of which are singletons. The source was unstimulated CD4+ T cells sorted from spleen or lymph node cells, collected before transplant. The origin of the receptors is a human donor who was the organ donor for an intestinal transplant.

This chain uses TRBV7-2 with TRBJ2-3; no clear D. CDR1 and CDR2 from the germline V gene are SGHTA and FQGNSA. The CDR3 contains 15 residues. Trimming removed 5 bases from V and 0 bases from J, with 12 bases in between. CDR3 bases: TGTGCCAGCAGCCAACCCGGTGGTAGCACAGATACGCAGTATTTT. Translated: CASSQPGGSTDTQYF.

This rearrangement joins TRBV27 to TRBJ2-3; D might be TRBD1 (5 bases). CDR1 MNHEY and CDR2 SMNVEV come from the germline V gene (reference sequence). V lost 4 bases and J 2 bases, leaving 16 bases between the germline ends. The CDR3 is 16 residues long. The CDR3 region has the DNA TGTGCCAGCAGTTCCGACAGAATTAAGAACACAGATACGCAGTATTTT. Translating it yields CASSSDRIKNTDTQYF.

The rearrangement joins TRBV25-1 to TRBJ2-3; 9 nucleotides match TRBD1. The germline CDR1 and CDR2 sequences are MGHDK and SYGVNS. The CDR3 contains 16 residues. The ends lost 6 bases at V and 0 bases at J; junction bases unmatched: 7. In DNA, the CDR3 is TGTGCCAGCAGAGCAACACAGGGGGCGAGCACAGATACGCAGTATTTT. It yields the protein CASRATQGASTDTQYF. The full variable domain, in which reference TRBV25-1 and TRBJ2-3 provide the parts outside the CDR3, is EADIYQTPRYLVIGTGKKITLECSQTMGHDKMYWYQQDPGMELHLIHYSYGVNSTEKGDLSSESTVSRIRTEHFPLTLESARPSHTSQYLCASRATQGASTDTQYFGPGTRLTVL.

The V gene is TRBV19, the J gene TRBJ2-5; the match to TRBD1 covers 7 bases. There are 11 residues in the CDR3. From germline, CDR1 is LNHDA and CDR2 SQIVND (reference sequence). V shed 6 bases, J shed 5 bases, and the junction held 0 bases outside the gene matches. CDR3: CASRTGETQYF. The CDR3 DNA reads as TGTGCCAGTAGGACAGGGGAGACCCAGTACTTC.

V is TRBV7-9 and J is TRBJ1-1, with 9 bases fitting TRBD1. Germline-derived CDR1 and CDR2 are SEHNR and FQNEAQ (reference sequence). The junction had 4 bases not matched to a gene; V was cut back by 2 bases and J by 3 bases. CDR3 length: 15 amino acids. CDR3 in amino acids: CASSLSGTGYTEAFF. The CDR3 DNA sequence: TGTGCCAGCAGCTTATCCGGGACAGGGTACACTGAAGCTTTCTTT.